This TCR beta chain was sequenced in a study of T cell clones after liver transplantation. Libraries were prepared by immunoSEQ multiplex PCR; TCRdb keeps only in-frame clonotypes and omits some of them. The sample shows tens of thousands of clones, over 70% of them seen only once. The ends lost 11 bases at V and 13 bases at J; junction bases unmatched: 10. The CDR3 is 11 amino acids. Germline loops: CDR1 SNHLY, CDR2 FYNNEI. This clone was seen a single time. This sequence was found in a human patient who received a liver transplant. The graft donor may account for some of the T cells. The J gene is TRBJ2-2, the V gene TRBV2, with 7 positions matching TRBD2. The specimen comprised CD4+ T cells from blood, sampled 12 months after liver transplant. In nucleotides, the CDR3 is TGTGCCGGCGACGGCGGGAGCGGGCTGTTTTTT. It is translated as CAGDGGSGLFF.